The clone carrying this T cell receptor beta chain was counted at least ten times. Time point reported: newly diagnosed GD, antithyroid drugs for less than 3 months. Preparation of the TCR library used RNA extracted from PBMCs. This specimen belongs to a study of regulatory T cells in long-lasting Graves disease. Library construction for TCR beta used iRepertoire HTBI primers and Arm-PCR of CDR3 regions. TCRdb reprocessed the multiplex PCR reads via MiXCR and lists one record per CDR3 protein. The data hold roughly 400,000 distinct CDR3 sequences, with 16% observed a single time. The CDR3 sequence is 15 residues long. V shed 3 bases and J 7 bases; nucleotides not matched to a gene: 8. CDR1 MDHEN and CDR2 SYDVKM come from the germline V gene. The same specimen was also included in a second study, on T cells in Graves' hyperthyroidism and ophthalmopathy.

The input for sequencing was peripheral blood mononuclear cells (PBMCs), taken at new diagnosis, from a patient treated with antithyroid drugs. The TCR was taken from a woman younger than 35 with Graves disease. The J gene is TRBJ2-1, the V gene TRBV28; 8 bases are shared with TRBD2. The CDR3 spells CASSLAGGGVNEQFF. For the CDR3, the DNA is TGTGCCAGCAGTTTGGCGGGGGGTGGGGTTAATGAGCAGTTCTTC.